The present T cell receptor (beta chain) was sequenced within a study of blood T cell repertoires in COVID-19. Study-level background: Some COVID-19 samples were acute and others convalescent; all came from the United States, Italy and Spain. Sample material is recorded as cDNA or gDNA derived from T cells, B-cell-depleted T cells, or PBMCs.

This clone came up once. Original processing notes: Reference gene primer amplification gave estimated nucleated cell counts. Data came from immunoSEQ multiplex PCR; TCRdb stores just in-frame clones and leaves some out. V, J and clone size derive from that table, while D and trimming were established from the DNA sequence. The sample records about 40,000 clones, around 90% being singletons. V shed 2 bases, J shed 7 bases, and the junction held 14 bases outside the gene matches. The CDR3 contains 18 residues. Germline-derived CDR1 and CDR2 are MNHEY and SVGEGT. Material: peripheral blood. The sequence was obtained from a human donor in a cohort sampled during active COVID-19. The chain employs TRBV6-2 or TRBV6-3 and TRBJ2-5, with TRBD2 matching over 12 bases. The CDR3 coding sequence is TGTGCCAGCAGTTACCTCCCGCCTAGCGGGGGGGCCATCGTGACCCAGTACTTC. It is translated as CASSYLPPSGGAIVTQYF.